Listed below are T cell receptor beta chains from one sample, sequenced in a study of CD8 T cells in ankylosing spondylitis. TCRdb passed the 5' RACE reads through MiXCR, listing each CDR3 protein once. The sample yields 100,000 to 150,000 distinct CDR3 sequences, 9.3% seen once. The source material was blood, either unsorted or a sorted T cell fraction (not recorded which). The receptors come from a male donor with ankylosing spondylitis or in good health (not recorded which). CDR3s include the opening cysteine and the closing phenylalanine or tryptophan. A D gene is named only where the DNA matches it firmly. Some rows have no size entry. The others give once, few or many, or a class for an expanded clone.

many	TRBV24-1	TRBD1	TRBJ2-3	CATSDYGQGAFGTDTQYF	TGTGCCACCAGTGACTATGGACAGGGGGCTTTTGGCACAGATACGCAGTATTTT
many	TRBV7-2	NA	TRBJ2-5	CASSEPLGFVETQYF	TGTGCCAGCAGCGAACCACTAGGGTTCGTGGAGACCCAGTACTTC
few	TRBV27	TRBD1	TRBJ2-2	CASSLWGQGAGELFF	TGTGCCAGCAGTTTATGGGGACAGGGAGCCGGGGAGCTGTTTTTT
many	TRBV24-1	NA	TRBJ2-7	CATHRGTGTTSYEQYF	TGTGCCACCCACCGGGGAACCGGGACAACCTCCTACGAGCAGTACTTC
many	TRBV4-2	TRBD2	TRBJ2-7	CASSGRSSSGSINEQYF	TGTGCCAGCAGCGGACGCTCTTCTAGCGGGAGTATAAACGAGCAGTACTTC
many	TRBV7-2	NA	TRBJ2-1	CASSLEGRGFSEQFF	TGTGCCAGCAGCTTAGAGGGTCGAGGGTTCAGTGAGCAGTTCTTC
NA	TRBV7-2	TRBD2	TRBJ2-3	CASSLAGGLAGLTDTQYF	TGTGCCAGCAGCTTAGCTGGGGGACTAGCGGGCCTCACAGATACGCAGTATTTT
many	TRBV7-2	TRBD2	TRBJ2-7	CASSSRLREVNEQYF	TGTGCCAGCAGCTCCCGCCTGCGGGAGGTGAACGAGCAGTACTTC
many	TRBV12-3/TRBV12-4	NA	TRBJ2-4	CASTPAGVGKNIQYF	TGTGCCAGCACCCCGGCCGGGGTAGGCAAAAACATTCAGTACTTC
many	TRBV20-1	TRBD2	TRBJ2-3	CSARGFFGSGADTQYF	TGCAGTGCTAGAGGTTTTTTCGGGAGCGGGGCAGATACGCAGTATTTT
few	TRBV10-3	NA	TRBJ2-1	CAISDLMGSYNEQFF	TGTGCCATCAGTGACCTTATGGGCTCCTACAATGAGCAGTTCTTC
many	TRBV7-9	TRBD1	TRBJ1-2	CASSLVGTVYGYTF	TGTGCCAGCAGTTTGGTAGGGACAGTCTATGGCTACACCTTC
many	TRBV5-1	NA	TRBJ2-2	CASTLTSTGELFF	TGCGCCAGCACCTTAACAAGCACCGGGGAGCTGTTTTTT
once	TRBV20-1	NA	TRBJ2-3	CSGRSSRESTDTQYF	TGCAGTGGCCGCAGTAGCCGCGAAAGCACAGATACGCAGTATTTT